A selection of T cell receptor beta chains follows, all from one sample in a study of blood T cell repertoires in COVID-19. Measured with immunoSEQ multiplex PCR; TCRdb has only the in-frame clones, and not every one. The table shows about 170,000 clones, with around 84% occurring only once. Sequencing input: peripheral blood. The receptors were sampled from a woman in her 70s with COVID-19, enrolled during active disease. Both conserved end residues are part of each CDR3. The D gene is left open where the match is weak. Size is omitted from some rows. Given values are once, few, many or a class for expanded clones.

V: TRBV7-2; D: -; J: TRBJ2-1; size: few; DNA: TGTGCCAGCAGCTTATTCGGGAATCAAGGCAATGAGCAGTTCTTC; CDR3: CASSLFGNQGNEQFF
V: TRBV11-2; D: -; J: TRBJ1-6; size: -; DNA: TGTGCCAGCAGCAGCGACGATTCACCCCTCCACTTT; CDR3: CASSSDDSPLHF
V: TRBV18; D: TRBD2; J: TRBJ2-1; size: -; DNA: TGTGCCAGCTCTACAACTAGCGGGAGCAACCATGAGCAGTTCTTC; CDR3: CASSTTSGSNHEQFF
V: TRBV13; D: -; J: TRBJ2-6; size: -; DNA: TGTGCCAGCAGCTTATTCGGGAATGGGGCCAACGTCCTGACTTTC; CDR3: CASSLFGNGANVLTF
V: TRBV6-5; D: -; J: TRBJ1-6; size: -; DNA: TGTGCCAGCAGTTCAGTCCCCTATAATTCACCCCTCCACTTT; CDR3: CASSSVPYNSPLHF
V: TRBV28; D: -; J: TRBJ2-2; size: -; DNA: TGTGCCAGCAGTTTACAGGCATCAAGGACCGGGGAGCTGTTTTTT; CDR3: CASSLQASRTGELFF
V: TRBV6-5; D: -; J: TRBJ2-5; size: -; DNA: TGTGCCAGCAGTTACGGCCAGGATCAAGAGACCCAGTACTTC; CDR3: CASSYGQDQETQYF
V: TRBV27; D: -; J: TRBJ2-1; size: -; DNA: TGTGCCAGCGGTACGGGTCCCTCCTACAATGAGCAGTTCTTC; CDR3: CASGTGPSYNEQFF
V: TRBV5-6; D: -; J: TRBJ1-5; size: -; DNA: TGTGCCAGCAGGGAAACTCGAAACAGGGATCAGCATTTT; CDR3: CASRETRNRDQHF
V: TRBV5-1; D: -; J: TRBJ1-2; size: -; DNA: TGCGCCAGCAGCTTAGGTCAGGATGGCTACACCTTC; CDR3: CASSLGQDGYTF
V: TRBV6-5; D: TRBD2; J: TRBJ2-4; size: -; DNA: TGTGCCAGTTCCCCCAGCGGGGGAGCCAAAAACATTCAGTACTTC; CDR3: CASSPSGGAKNIQYF
V: TRBV3-1/TRBV3-2; D: -; J: TRBJ2-5; size: few; DNA: TGTGCCAGCAGCCAAGACACAGGGCAGAGGAAGACCCAGTACTTC; CDR3: CASSQDTGQRKTQYF
V: TRBV7-9; D: TRBD2; J: TRBJ2-7; size: -; DNA: TGTGCCAGCGGACTAGCGGGAGGCTCTTACGAGCAGTACTTC; CDR3: CASGLAGGSYEQYF
V: TRBV30; D: -; J: TRBJ1-1; size: -; DNA: TGTGCCTGGAGTTCTGGGAGAAGGACTGAAGCTTTCTTT; CDR3: CAWSSGRRTEAFF
V: TRBV28; D: -; J: TRBJ1-2; size: -; DNA: TGTGCCAGCAGTAAGGACAGCCATGGCTACACCTTC; CDR3: CASSKDSHGYTF
V: TRBV2; D: TRBD1; J: TRBJ1-1; size: -; DNA: TGTGCCAGCAGTGAACAGGGACAGGGTACTGAAGCTTTCTTT; CDR3: CASSEQGQGTEAFF
V: TRBV5-1; D: TRBD2; J: TRBJ2-1; size: -; DNA: TGCGCCAGCAGTTGGCGGGAGTCCGACAATGAGCAGTTCTTC; CDR3: CASSWRESDNEQFF
V: TRBV4-1; D: -; J: TRBJ2-1; size: -; DNA: TGCGCCAGCAGCCAAGACTCTTTCCGCAATGAGCAGTTCTTC; CDR3: CASSQDSFRNEQFF
V: TRBV27; D: -; J: TRBJ2-7; size: -; DNA: TGTGCCAGCAGGGAGGGTCACTACGAGCAGTACTTC; CDR3: CASREGHYEQYF
V: TRBV5-1; D: -; J: TRBJ1-1; size: -; DNA: TGCGCCAGCAGCTTGAAGGAGACGAACACTGAAGCTTTCTTT; CDR3: CASSLKETNTEAFF
V: TRBV5-8; D: -; J: TRBJ2-7; size: -; DNA: TGTGCCAGCAGCTTGGGGACGACTAGAAGAGGCTACGAGCAGTACTTC; CDR3: CASSLGTTRRGYEQYF
V: TRBV19; D: -; J: TRBJ2-7; size: many; DNA: TGTGCCACCGCGGGGCAGACCTACGAGCAGTACTTC; CDR3: CATAGQTYEQYF
V: TRBV6-1; D: TRBD2; J: TRBJ2-5; size: -; DNA: TGTGCCAGCAGTGAGGGCGGGAGGGGGGAGACCCAGTACTTC; CDR3: CASSEGGRGETQYF
V: TRBV28; D: -; J: TRBJ1-1; size: -; DNA: TGTGCCAGCAGTTTACGACAGGTGAACACTGAAGCTTTCTTT; CDR3: CASSLRQVNTEAFF
V: TRBV19; D: -; J: TRBJ1-2; size: -; DNA: TGTGCCAGTAGTATAGCCTTCCGATCTCGGGACTATGGCTACACCTTC; CDR3: CASSIAFRSRDYGYTF
V: TRBV7-9; D: -; J: TRBJ1-5; size: -; DNA: TGTGCCAGCAGCTTAGGACAGTTTAATCAGCCCCAGCATTTT; CDR3: CASSLGQFNQPQHF